This TCR beta chain emerged from a study of T cells in tumors after PD-1 blockade. Study summary: During anti-PD-1 treatment, some patients continued daily vismodegib 150 mg.

Concerning this clone: The antigen is undetermined.

Sequencing used immunoSEQ multiplex PCR; TCRdb keeps in-frame clones, though not all of them. The data contain tens of thousands of clones, 73% of them singletons. Study observations and caveats: Roughly 40% of tumor TCR clonotypes were also found in blood.

Losses at the gene ends were 3 bases for V and 5 bases for J; bases not matched to a gene: 8. Germline V gene data show CDR1 as SGHTA and CDR2 as FQGNSA. The CDR3 sequence is 15 residues long. Tumor or blood genomic DNA was sequenced, with inputs of about 616 ng to 6,500 ng. The chain is built from TRBV7-2 and TRBJ2-3; 7 bases fit TRBD2. This clonotype was obtained from a human donor with basal cell carcinoma. The sample consisted of PBMCs, taken after anti-PD-1 treatment. The CDR3 sequence is CASSFGGGFVDTQYF. The CDR3 nucleotides read TGTGCCAGCAGCTTCGGCGGGGGTTTCGTAGATACGCAGTATTTT.